The 21 T cell receptor beta chains in this list originate from one sample, sequenced in a study of metastatic and nonmetastatic thyroid tumors. No treatment had been given to any patient before thyroid surgery. TCRdb called clones again from the PCR reads with MiXCR. The table shows about 92,000 clones, with more than 13% occurring only once. Material: blood. These receptors were taken from a female donor with papillary thyroid cancer or a benign thyroid nodule (not recorded which). Some clones in this sample may be carry-over from other donors' samples.

The chain combines TRBV5-6 with TRBJ2-4, with TRBD1 matching 7 bases. V shed 7 bases, J shed 0 bases, and the junction held 13 bases outside the gene matches. Germline values: CDR1 SGHDT, CDR2 YYEEEE. The CDR3 is made up of 17 amino acids. The CDR3 bases are TGTGCCAGCTCCGGGACAGCCTTGACGTTAGCCAAAAACATTCAGTACTTC. This gives the protein CASSGTALTLAKNIQYF.

This clone was recorded at least ten times. V gene TRBV28 combines with J gene TRBJ1-3; D unresolved. The CDR3 contains 16 residues. From germline, CDR1 is MDHEN and CDR2 SYDVKM. The germline V and J ends were trimmed by 5 bases and 3 bases, with 17 bases remaining between them. DNA for the CDR3: TGTGCCAGCAGTCCCCAATGGCGCAGGTTTGGAAACACCATATATTTT. Its translation: CASSPQWRRFGNTIYF.

This clone was observed many times. Other DNA sequences of this sample code for an identical CDR3. This chain uses TRBV28 with TRBJ2-2; 7 bases are shared with TRBD2. This CDR3 spans 15 amino acids. The V segment lost 8 bases and the J segment 4 bases; nucleotides outside the gene matches: 10. Per germline, CDR1 MDHEN and CDR2 SYDVKM. The CDR3, as DNA: TGTGCCAGCGGGTCTTTGGGGGGGGGCACCGGGGAGCTGTTTTTT. Its protein product is CASGSLGGGTGELFF.

In this sample, this clone turned up many times. V usage is TRBV27 and J usage is TRBJ1-6, with 7 bases fitting TRBD1. V was clipped by 5 bases and J by 6 bases; unmatched bases: 7. Germline V gene sequence: CDR1 MNHEY, CDR2 SMNVEV (reference sequence). This CDR3 has 15 residues. CDR3 sequence: CASSHGTATNSPLHF. CDR3 sequence (DNA): TGTGCCAGCAGTCACGGGACAGCTACTAATTCACCCCTCCACTTT.

This clone was picked up a small number of times. One base away lies a much larger clone, so this may be a sequencing read error. The CDR3, as DNA: TGTGCCAGCATGTACTTCAATGAGCAGTTCTTC. It encodes CASMYFNEQFF. The chain joins TRBV2 to TRBJ2-1; D unclear. V lost 7 bases and J lost 6, with 7 bases in between. This CDR3 is built from 11 residues. Germline V gene sequence: CDR1 SNHLY, CDR2 FYNNEI.

This clone came up many times. J is TRBJ2-7 and V is TRBV3-1; D is possibly TRBD1 (5 bases). From germline, CDR1 is LGHDT and CDR2 YNNKEL (reference sequence). Trimming cost V 0 bases and J 2 bases, with 8 bases left between them. CDR3 length: 14 amino acids. CDR3 sequence: CASSQDQGPYEQYF. The CDR3 coding sequence is TGTGCCAGCAGCCAAGATCAGGGTCCCTACGAGCAGTACTTC.

This clone was counted at least ten times. This chain connects TRBV19 to TRBJ1-4; 8 positions agree with TRBD1. Germline values: CDR1 LNHDA, CDR2 SQIVND (reference sequence). The CDR3 has 16 residues. The V and J ends lost 3 bases and 0 bases, in that order; junction bases with no gene match: 3. The CDR3 DNA follows: TGTGCCAGTAGTATGGTGACAGGGGCAACTAATGAAAAACTGTTTTTT. This translates into CASSMVTGATNEKLFF.

There are many counts of this clone. The chain has TRBV19 and TRBJ2-7; D may correspond to TRBD1 or TRBD2 (5 bases each). The CDR3 loop spans 12 amino acids. The V gene's germline CDR1 is LNHDA and CDR2 SQIVND (reference sequence). V gave up 7 bases and J gave up 3 bases, with 10 bases separating them. The DNA of the CDR3 is TGTGCCAGTAAGGGACCCCTCTACGAGCAGTACTTC. This encodes CASKGPLYEQYF.

This clone showed up just once. A read error is possible here, since a much larger clone lies one base away. This chain connects TRBV7-7 to TRBJ2-2; 7 bases map to TRBD1. The CDR3 contains 16 residues. Germline lookup yields CDR1 SSHAT and CDR2 FNYEAQ (reference sequence). In nucleotides, the CDR3 is TGTGCTAGCAGCTCCAAGACAGGGCTGAACACCGGGGAGCTGTTTTTT. It codes for CASSSKTGLNTGELFF.

This clone has just a few counts. The chain carries TRBV5-4 and TRBJ2-3; 7 bases are a match to TRBD1. The CDR3 is 15 residues long. Germline V gene sequence: CDR1 SGHNT, CDR2 YYREEE (reference sequence). Trimming at V came to 3 bases and at J to 10 bases, leaving 14 bases not matched to a gene. CDR3 coding DNA: TGTGCCAGCAGCTCCGACAGGGTAGGCGGTGGGTCGCAGTATTTT. It codes for CASSSDRVGGGSQYF.

This clone occurred many times. J is TRBJ2-5 and V is TRBV27; TRBD2 matches 9 bases. Germline values: CDR1 MNHEY, CDR2 SMNVEV (reference sequence). This CDR3 has 16 residues. The ends lost 5 bases at V and 5 bases at J; junction bases unmatched: 12. The CDR3 region is CASSPRALAGWETQYF. DNA of the CDR3: TGTGCCAGCAGTCCCCGGGCCCTAGCGGGATGGGAGACCCAGTACTTC.

Concerning this clone: With a much larger clone just one base away, this may be a read error. This chain uses TRBV4-1 with TRBJ2-3, with D possibly TRBD2 on 6 matching bases. Trimming shortened V by 6 bases and J by 2 bases, and 21 bases separated the two germline ends. The germline V gene has CDR1 MGHRA and CDR2 YSYEKL. The CDR3 length is 17 residues. Here the CDR3 DNA reads TGCGCCAGCAGTCCCGGGGGAGCGGCGGGCCCCACAGATACGCAGTATTTT. Amino acid sequence: CASSPGGAAGPTDTQYF.

This clone occurred a few times. A much larger clone is a single base away; this may be a read error. Other DNA sequences from this sample encode an identical CDR3 as well. This rearrangement joins TRBV6-1 to TRBJ1-5; TRBD1 might be the D (5 bases). V was pared by 3 bases and J by 2 bases, with 14 bases between. The CDR3 consists of 16 residues. In germline, CDR1 is MNHNS, CDR2 SASEGT. The CDR3 DNA follows: TGTGCCAGCAGTGAGAGCGGGGGAGGGGGCAATCAGCCCCAGCATTTT. Translation gives CASSESGGGGNQPQHF.

This clone appeared a few times. This chain connects TRBV6-1 to TRBJ1-5, with D tentatively TRBD1 (5 bases). Trimming left V 1 base short and J 4 bases short, with 14 bases between. The CDR3 runs to 16 residues. CDR1 and CDR2 from the germline V gene are MNHNS and SASEGT. The CDR3 loop is CASSEVPGGLNQPQHF. The CDR3 nucleotides read TGTGCCAGCAGTGAAGTCCCCGGGGGTTTGAATCAGCCCCAGCATTTT.

This clone appeared many times. This chain connects TRBV28 to TRBJ2-3; TRBD1 matches at 7 bases. Germline-derived CDR1 and CDR2 are MDHEN and SYDVKM. The J segment lost 5 bases and the V segment lost 4 bases, leaving 0 bases of the junction unmatched. CDR3 length: 12 residues. CDR3 bases: TGTGCCAGCAGTTACAGGGGAGATACGCAGTATTTT. Encoded protein: CASSYRGDTQYF.

Of note for this clone: A read error may be the cause here, since a much bigger clone is one base away. The chain combines TRBV4-1 with TRBJ1-2; D is uncertain. The CDR3 spans 13 residues. The V gene lost 1 base and the J gene lost 10 bases, with 13 bases spanning the gap. CDR1 MGHRA and CDR2 YSYEKL come from the germline V gene. This chain's CDR3 is CASSQVGKEVYTF. CDR3 in DNA: TGCGCCAGCAGCCAAGTCGGGAAGGAAGTCTACACCTTC.

This clone was observed a few times. Just one base apart from a much larger clone, this may be a read error. The chain employs TRBV20-1 and TRBJ2-1, with TRBD1 as a possible D gene (6 bases). This CDR3 has 17 amino acids. Germline assignment: CDR1 DFQATT and CDR2 SNEGSKA (reference sequence). V dropped 0 bases and J dropped 5 bases, with 20 bases sitting between them. The CDR3 DNA sequence: TGCAGTGCTAGAGATCGGGCCACCTGGACAGTCAACAATGAGCAGTTCTTC. Its protein is CSARDRATWTVNNEQFF.

In this sample, this clone turned up many times. This chain joins TRBV28 and TRBJ2-5, with D possibly TRBD1 on 5 matching bases. CDR3 length equals 14 residues. Germline CDR1 reads MDHEN; CDR2 reads SYDVKM. Trimming cost V 3 bases and J 4 bases, with 12 bases left between them. The chain's CDR3 is CASSFQRTSETQYF. As DNA, the CDR3 is TGTGCCAGCAGTTTTCAAAGGACATCAGAGACCCAGTACTTC.

In its sample, this clone was seen a few times. The gene calls are TRBV6-5 and TRBJ1-3; D gene unclear. The CDR3 has 13 residues. The germline CDR1 and CDR2 sequences are MNHEY and SVGAGI. V was clipped by 2 bases and J by 3 bases, with 5 bases between them. CDR3 DNA: TGTGCCAGCAGTTACGATGGTGGAAACACCATATATTTT. Translation: CASSYDGGNTIYF.

About this clone: Sequence at one end of the junction differs from germline and may be a read error. The chain joins TRBV12-3 or TRBV12-4 to TRBJ2-2; tentative D call: TRBD2 (6 bases). The CDR3 length is 14 residues. CDR3 DNA sequence: TGTGCCAGCAGCCGGACGGGGGAAACCGGGGAGCCGTTTTTT. Translation: CASSRTGETGEPFF.

At least ten counts were recorded for this clone. The chain combines TRBV24-1 with TRBJ2-2; TRBD1 agrees at 9 bases. The junction had 3 bases not matched to a gene; V was cut back by 4 bases and J by 1 base. The CDR3 consists of 16 residues. Germline V gives CDR1 KGHDR, CDR2 SFDVKD. The CDR3 protein is CATSDTDRGNTGELFF. The CDR3 DNA reads TGTGCCACCAGTGACACGGACAGGGGGAACACCGGGGAGCTGTTTTTT.